Listed below are T cell receptor beta chains from one sample, sequenced in a study of PD-L1 blockade in urothelial cancer. The method was immunoSEQ multiplex PCR; TCRdb's version includes in-frame clones alone and lacks a portion of them. In the table there are some 120,000 clones, approximately 90% of which are singletons. The sample here was PBMCs, taken around atezolizumab (anti-PD-L1) treatment. Receptors originate from a man between 60 and 75 years old with urothelial cancer. The CDR3 runs from the conserved cysteine through the conserved F or W. D genes are given only for firm matches. Clone sizes are given selectively: once, few, many, or a class where the clone is expanded.

size	D	J	length	V	DNA	CDR3
.	.	TRBJ2-7	12	TRBV7-9	TGTGCCAGCAGCTTAGGAGTCTACGAGCAGTACTTC	CASSLGVYEQYF
.	TRBD2	TRBJ2-7	15	TRBV5-4	TGTGCCAGCAGCCCCGGGACTAGCGGACCCTACGAGCAGTACTTC	CASSPGTSGPYEQYF
.	TRBD2	TRBJ2-3	19	TRBV4-3	TGCGCCAGCAGCCAAGAGGTTCCTAGCGGGGGCCTAGGCACAGATACGCAGTATTTT	CASSQEVPSGGLGTDTQYF
.	.	TRBJ1-1	15	TRBV10-3	TGTGCCATCAGTGACCCCCGGACAGAGAACACTGAAGCTTTCTTT	CAISDPRTENTEAFF
.	.	TRBJ2-1	11	TRBV7-9	TGTGCCAGCAGCTTTAGTTATGAGCAGTTCTTC	CASSFSYEQFF
.	TRBD1	TRBJ1-4	14	TRBV4-3	TGCGCCAGCAGCCCCGGGACAGACCCTGAAAAACTGTTTTTT	CASSPGTDPEKLFF
.	.	TRBJ2-2	12	TRBV6-5	TGTGCCAGCCGCGAAGTGTCCGGGGAGCTGTTTTTT	CASREVSGELFF
.	.	TRBJ1-1	15	TRBV7-8	TGTGCCAGCAGCTCTACCCCCTTAGTGAACACTGAAGCTTTCTTT	CASSSTPLVNTEAFF
.	TRBD1	TRBJ2-1	15	TRBV28	TGTGCCAGCAGTTCAGGGGGAGAAGGATACAATGAGCAGTTCTTC	CASSSGGEGYNEQFF
few	TRBD2	TRBJ2-3	15	TRBV28	TGTGCCAGCAGTTTGCTAGCGGGGCGCACAGATACGCAGTATTTT	CASSLLAGRTDTQYF
.	TRBD1	TRBJ1-1	15	TRBV5-1	TGCGCCAGCAGCCGACAGGGCACGCCGAACACTGAAGCTTTCTTT	CASSRQGTPNTEAFF
.	.	TRBJ1-1	15	TRBV4-3	TGCGCCAGCAGCCCCAGTTGGAGGGAGAACACTGAAGCTTTCTTT	CASSPSWRENTEAFF
.	TRBD1	TRBJ1-2	16	TRBV19	TGTGCCAGTAGTACGGGACAGGCCAGGGGTAACTATGGCTACACCTTC	CASSTGQARGNYGYTF
.	.	TRBJ2-7	17	TRBV19	TGTGCCAGTAGTAGCGGAGGCATTTGGAGGGAACCCTACGAGCAGTACTTC	CASSSGGIWREPYEQYF
few	.	TRBJ2-7	14	TRBV5-6	TGTGCCAGCAGCTTGGGCCTAGCCAGCTCCGAGCAGTACTTC	CASSLGLASSEQYF
.	.	TRBJ1-1	17	TRBV21-1	TGTGCCAGCAGCAAAATTGCCGGGACAGAGATGAACACTGAAGCTTTCTTT	CASSKIAGTEMNTEAFF
.	TRBD1	TRBJ1-2	18	TRBV9	TGTGCCAGCAGCGGATTGCCATCTCCGGGACAGGAAAACTATGGCTACACCTTC	CASSGLPSPGQENYGYTF
.	TRBD1	TRBJ2-1	16	TRBV11-2	TGTGCCAGCAGAACCAGGACAGGGGGCTCCTACAATGAGCAGTTCTTC	CASRTRTGGSYNEQFF
.	.	TRBJ1-4	12	TRBV6-1	TGTGCCAGCTCAGGGCCATTGGAAAAACTGTTTTTT	CASSGPLEKLFF
.	TRBD2	TRBJ2-1	14	TRBV10-2	TGCGCCAGCAGACTAGCGGGATTTTACAATGAGCAGTTCTTC	CASRLAGFYNEQFF